One sample yielded the 15 T cell receptor beta chains listed below, sequenced in a study of shared clonotypes between healthy human individuals. Here immunoSEQ multiplex PCR was the method, and the copy in TCRdb shows in-frame clones only, minus some. The profile covers millions of clones, with just over 90% appearing a single time and about 0.13% taken by the ten largest. Source material: naive CD4+ T cells sorted from blood. The subset is: CD45RA+ positively selected. These receptor sequences come from a young man in good health.

The V call is TRBV7-2, the J call TRBJ2-1, with D possibly matching TRBD2 (5 bases). This CDR3 spans 15 amino acids. Trimming removed 2 bases at V and 0 bases at J, with 8 bases between. Germline CDR1 reads SGHTA; CDR2 reads FQGNSA. The DNA of the CDR3 is TGTGCCAGCAGCTTAAGACGGGGCTCCTACAATGAGCAGTTCTTC. This codes for CASSLRRGSYNEQFF.

The V gene is TRBV15, the J gene TRBJ2-5, with 7 positions matching TRBD2. This CDR3 is built from 13 residues. With V trimmed by 9 bases and J by 2 bases, 6 bases remained unmatched. The germline CDR1 and CDR2 sequences are LNHNV and YYDKDF (reference sequence). As DNA, the CDR3 is TGTGCCACGACATTCGGGGGGCAAGAGACCCAGTACTTC. Translation gives CATTFGGQETQYF.

The V and J genes are TRBV29-1 and TRBJ2-5, with D unresolved. V gave up 5 bases and J gave up 4 bases, with 11 bases separating them. CDR1 and CDR2 from the germline V gene are SQVTM and ANQGSEA. The CDR3 is 12 residues long. In DNA, the CDR3 is TGCAGCGTTACCCCAGGTGCAGAGACCCAGTACTTC. It is translated as CSVTPGAETQYF. Based on the CDR3 plus reference TRBV29-1 and TRBJ2-5, the full variable domain is SAVISQKPSRDICQRGTSLTIQCQVDSQVTMMFWYRQQPGQSLTLIATANQGSEATYESGFVIDKFPISRPNLTFSTLTVSNMSPEDSSIYLCSVTPGAETQYFGPGTRLLVL.

V usage is TRBV10-3 and J usage is TRBJ2-3; D ambiguous. The CDR3 spans 13 residues. Germline assignment: CDR1 ENHRY and CDR2 SYGVKD. The germline V and J ends were trimmed by 3 bases and 1 base, with 5 bases remaining between them. The CDR3, as DNA: TGTGCCATCAGTGATCAGGGCACAGATACGCAGTATTTT. This gives the protein CAISDQGTDTQYF.

The chain combines TRBV6-5 with TRBJ2-1; possible D gene TRBD1, 5 bases. The germline V and J ends were trimmed by 3 bases and 6 bases, with 12 bases remaining between them. CDR1 is MNHEY and CDR2 is SVGAGI in the germline V gene. The CDR3 contains 14 residues. CDR3 residues: CASSYGRATNEQFF. DNA of the CDR3: TGTGCCAGCAGTTATGGCAGGGCTACCAATGAGCAGTTCTTC.

The chain is built from TRBV6-5 and TRBJ2-7; 7 nucleotides agree with TRBD1. The length of the CDR3 is 16 residues. CDR1 MNHEY and CDR2 SVGAGI come from the germline V gene. After removal of 1 base from V and 2 bases from J, the junction contained 8 bases not matched to a gene. CDR3 nucleotides: TGTGCCAGCAGTTACTACACGGGGCAGGGGGCCTACGAGCAGTACTTC. Its translation: CASSYYTGQGAYEQYF.

This clone has just one count. The rearrangement links TRBV5-5 to TRBJ2-1, with 8 nucleotides matching TRBD1. V lost 4 bases to trimming and J lost 7 bases; unmatched junction nucleotides: 7. Germline CDR1 SGHKS, CDR2 YYEKEE (reference sequence). The length of the CDR3 is 14 residues. In DNA form, the CDR3 reads TGTGCCAGCAGCAAAGGACAGGGTAAGAATGAGCAGTTCTTC. Residues: CASSKGQGKNEQFF.

The chain recombines TRBV4-3 with TRBJ2-1, with TRBD2 identical over 11 bases. CDR3 length: 15 residues. Unmatched junction bases numbered 4, after V lost 4 bases and J lost 5 bases. Per the germline V gene, CDR1 is LGHNA and CDR2 is YSLEER. This CDR3 reads CASSPGTSGNNEQFF. The CDR3 DNA is TGCGCCAGCAGCCCCGGGACTAGCGGCAACAATGAGCAGTTCTTC.

This chain joins TRBV30 and TRBJ2-7; 7 positions match TRBD1. V was clipped by 3 bases and J by 1 base; unmatched bases: 9. Germline values: CDR1 GTSNPN, CDR2 SVGIG (reference sequence). This CDR3 is built from 15 residues. CDR3 sequence reads: CAWRIPGGQSYEQYF. The CDR3 DNA reads as TGTGCCTGGAGAATCCCAGGGGGTCAATCCTACGAGCAGTACTTC.

The gene calls are TRBV10-3 and TRBJ2-3, with TRBD2 matching 14 bases. In germline, CDR1 is ENHRY, CDR2 SYGVKD. CDR3 length: 18 residues. V shed 3 bases, J shed 1 base, and the junction held 6 bases outside the gene matches. The CDR3, as DNA: TGTGCCATCAGTGACTCGACTAGCGGGAGGGTGGGCACAGATACGCAGTATTTT. It specifies CAISDSTSGRVGTDTQYF.

This clone was observed a single time. This chain connects TRBV6-1 to TRBJ1-1; 7 nucleotides line up with TRBD1. Germline V CDR1 and CDR2: MNHNS, SASEGT. There are 14 residues in the CDR3. J lost 7 bases, V lost 5 bases, and 10 bases had no gene match. CDR3: CASSLTRQGHEAFF. Written as DNA, the CDR3 is TGTGCCAGCAGTCTCACTCGACAGGGCCATGAAGCTTTCTTT.

As to this clone: In the same sample, other DNA sequences code for this CDR3. The rearrangement uses TRBV11-2 and TRBJ2-1, with 9 bases that match TRBD1. Germline V gives CDR1 SGHAT, CDR2 FQNNGV. The junction had 4 bases not matched to a gene; V was cut back by 4 bases and J by 3 bases. The CDR3 is 15 amino acids. The CDR3 is CASSSTGGFYNEQFF. CDR3 DNA: TGTGCCAGCAGCTCAACAGGGGGCTTCTACAATGAGCAGTTCTTC.

The J gene is TRBJ1-3, the V gene TRBV30; tentative D call: TRBD1 (5 bases). This CDR3 is 20 amino acids long. Trimming removed 3 bases at V and 4 bases at J, with 31 bases between. Per the germline V gene, CDR1 is GTSNPN and CDR2 is SVGIG (reference sequence). CDR3 nucleotide sequence: TGTGCCTGGAGCGTTGTTACCGGGACGGTGACCTGGTCGGCCGGAAACACCATATATTTT. It translates to CAWSVVTGTVTWSAGNTIYF.

The V gene is TRBV7-9, the J gene TRBJ1-3, with D maybe TRBD1 (6 bases). Trimming pared 4 bases from V and 4 bases from J, leaving 14 bases between. This CDR3 has 15 amino acids. Germline loops: CDR1 SEHNR, CDR2 FQNEAQ (reference sequence). In DNA, the CDR3 is TGTGCCAGCAGCTACCTACAGGGAGGGGGAAACACCATATATTTT. Translating it yields CASSYLQGGGNTIYF.

This clone has just a few counts. The rearrangement links TRBV2 to TRBJ1-6; 8 bases map to TRBD1. This CDR3 spans 13 amino acids. The germline V gene has CDR1 SNHLY and CDR2 FYNNEI. Trimming cost V 9 bases and J 9 bases; bases outside gene matches: 7. Here the CDR3 DNA reads TGTGCCAGTCTGGACAGGGCGAGTTCACCCCTCCACTTT. As protein: CASLDRASSPLHF.